This T cell receptor (beta chain) comes out of a study of identical twins. Overall study findings and caveats: Twins shared out-of-frame alpha sequences with excess low generation probability.

This clonotype has a count of ten or more. Its specificity is unknown. TCRdb called the 5' RACE reads again in MiXCR, with one record for every CDR3 protein. Among around 220,000 distinct CDR3 sequences listed, 8% to 11% were seen once. This receptor was obtained from a man over 45 in good health. Sequencing was carried out using memory T cells sorted from blood.

The CDR3 DNA sequence: TGTGCCAGCAGCGATTGGCCGGGACAGGTTTACAATGAGCAGTTCTTC. Amino acid sequence: CASSDWPGQVYNEQFF. V usage is TRBV7-9 and J usage is TRBJ2-1; TRBD1 matches 8 bases. This CDR3 comprises 16 residues. With 5 bases clipped from V and 4 bases from J, the junction kept 10 bases outside the gene matches. Germline lookup yields CDR1 SEHNR and CDR2 FQNEAQ (reference sequence).